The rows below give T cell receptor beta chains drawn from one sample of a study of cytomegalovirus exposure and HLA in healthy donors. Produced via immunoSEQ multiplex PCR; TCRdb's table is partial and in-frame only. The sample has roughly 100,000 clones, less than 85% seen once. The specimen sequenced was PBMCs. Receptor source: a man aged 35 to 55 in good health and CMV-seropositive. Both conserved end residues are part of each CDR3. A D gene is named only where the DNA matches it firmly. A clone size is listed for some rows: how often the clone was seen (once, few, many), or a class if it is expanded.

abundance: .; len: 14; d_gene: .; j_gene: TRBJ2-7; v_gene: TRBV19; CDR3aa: CASSIEGKGYEQYF; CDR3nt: TGTGCCAGTAGTATCGAGGGAAAAGGCTACGAGCAGTACTTC
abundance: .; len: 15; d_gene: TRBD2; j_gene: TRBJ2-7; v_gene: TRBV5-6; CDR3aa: CASSRLAGGTYEQYF; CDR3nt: TGTGCCAGCAGCCGCCTAGCGGGAGGCACCTACGAGCAGTACTTC
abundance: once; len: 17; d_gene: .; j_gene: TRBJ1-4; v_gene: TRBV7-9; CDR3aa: CASSLVGEGWLREKLFF; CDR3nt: TGTGCCAGCAGCTTAGTTGGCGAGGGCTGGCTAAGGGAAAAACTGTTTTTT
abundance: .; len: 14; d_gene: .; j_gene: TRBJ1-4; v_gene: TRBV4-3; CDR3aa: CASSHAGDNEKLFF; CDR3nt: TGCGCCAGCAGCCACGCTGGAGATAATGAAAAACTGTTTTTT
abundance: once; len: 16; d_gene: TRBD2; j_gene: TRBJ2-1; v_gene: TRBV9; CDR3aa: CASSSLLAGGADEQFF; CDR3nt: TGTGCCAGCAGTTCTCTCCTAGCGGGAGGGGCGGATGAGCAGTTCTTC
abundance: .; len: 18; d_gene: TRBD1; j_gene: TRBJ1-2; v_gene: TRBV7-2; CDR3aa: CASSLVGGQGLRNYGYTF; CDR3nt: TGTGCCAGCAGCTTAGTGGGGGGACAGGGGCTGAGGAACTATGGCTACACCTTC
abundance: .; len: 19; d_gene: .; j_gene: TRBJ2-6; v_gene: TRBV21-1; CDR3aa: CASITPGRQGCSGANGLTF; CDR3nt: TGTGCCAGCATTACTCCCGGGAGACAGGGATGCTCTGGGGCCAACGGCCTGACTTTC
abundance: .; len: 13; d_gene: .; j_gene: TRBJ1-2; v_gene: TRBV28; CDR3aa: CASSLTGPGGYTF; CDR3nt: TGTGCCAGCAGCCTGACCGGTCCCGGGGGCTACACCTTC
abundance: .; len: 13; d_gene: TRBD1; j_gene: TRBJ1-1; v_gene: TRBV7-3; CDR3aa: CASSSTGSTEAFF; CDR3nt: TGTGCCAGCAGCTCGACAGGGAGCACTGAAGCTTTCTTT
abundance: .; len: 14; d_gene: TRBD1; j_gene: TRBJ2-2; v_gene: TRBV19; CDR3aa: CASSVQGAAGELFF; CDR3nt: TGTGCCAGTAGCGTACAGGGGGCCGCCGGGGAGCTGTTTTTT
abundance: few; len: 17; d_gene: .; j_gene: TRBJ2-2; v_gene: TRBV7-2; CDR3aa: CASSLASQGSGTGELFF; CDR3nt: TGTGCCAGCAGCTTAGCCTCCCAGGGTTCAGGGACCGGGGAGCTGTTTTTT
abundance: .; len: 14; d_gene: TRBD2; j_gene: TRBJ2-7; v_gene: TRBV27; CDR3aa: CASRGLAGGYEQYF; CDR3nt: TGTGCCAGCAGGGGACTAGCGGGAGGCTACGAGCAGTACTTC
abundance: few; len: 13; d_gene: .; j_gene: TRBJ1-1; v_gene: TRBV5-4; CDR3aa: CASSQDRNTEAFF; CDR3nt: TGTGCCAGCAGCCAGGACAGGAACACTGAAGCTTTCTTT
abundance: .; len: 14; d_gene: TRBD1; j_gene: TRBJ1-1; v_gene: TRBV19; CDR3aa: CASRTGVGETEAFF; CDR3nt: TGTGCCAGTAGAACAGGGGTAGGGGAAACTGAAGCTTTCTTT
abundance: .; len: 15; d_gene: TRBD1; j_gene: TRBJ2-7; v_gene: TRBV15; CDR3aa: CATSREGQGYAEQYF; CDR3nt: TGTGCCACCAGCAGAGAGGGACAGGGTTATGCCGAGCAGTACTTC
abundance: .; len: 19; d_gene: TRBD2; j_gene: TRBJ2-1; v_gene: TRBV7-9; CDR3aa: CASSARTRAPGLAVNEQFF; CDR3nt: TGTGCCAGCAGCGCTCGCACCCGTGCGCCGGGACTAGCAGTCAATGAGCAGTTCTTC
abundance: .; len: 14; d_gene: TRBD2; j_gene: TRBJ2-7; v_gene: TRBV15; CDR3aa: CATSRGRTSYEQYF; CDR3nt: TGTGCCACCAGCAGGGGTCGGACTAGCTACGAGCAGTACTTC
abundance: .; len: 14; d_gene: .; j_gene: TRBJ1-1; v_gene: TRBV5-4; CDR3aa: CASSLGRSVTEAFF; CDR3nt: TGTGCCAGCAGCTTGGGCAGGTCTGTCACTGAAGCTTTCTTT
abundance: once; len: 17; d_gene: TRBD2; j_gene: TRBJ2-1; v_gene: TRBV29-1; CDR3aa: CSVAPRLAGGPTNEQFF; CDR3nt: TGCAGCGTTGCCCCCCGACTAGCGGGGGGGCCGACCAATGAGCAGTTCTTC
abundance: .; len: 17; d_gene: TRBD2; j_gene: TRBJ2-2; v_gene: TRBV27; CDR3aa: CASHSGRFRRETGELFF; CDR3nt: TGTGCCAGCCATAGCGGGAGGTTCCGCCGTGAGACCGGGGAGCTGTTTTTT
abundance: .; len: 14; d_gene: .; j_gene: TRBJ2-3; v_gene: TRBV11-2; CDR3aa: CASSLNNPGDTQYF; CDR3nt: TGTGCCAGCAGCTTAAACAATCCGGGGGATACGCAGTATTTT
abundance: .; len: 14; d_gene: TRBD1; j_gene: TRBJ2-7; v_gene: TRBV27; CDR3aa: CASSFNRDRDEQYF; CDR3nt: TGTGCCAGCAGTTTTAACCGGGACAGGGACGAGCAGTACTTC
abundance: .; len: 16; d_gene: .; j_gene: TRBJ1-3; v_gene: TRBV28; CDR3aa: CASSSPGPALGNTIYF; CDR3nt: TGTGCCAGCAGTTCCCCTGGGCCTGCTCTGGGAAACACCATATATTTT
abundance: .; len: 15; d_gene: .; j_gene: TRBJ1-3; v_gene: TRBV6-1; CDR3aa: CASTGRGKGGNTIYF; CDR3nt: TGTGCCAGCACGGGCAGGGGCAAGGGAGGGAACACCATATATTTT
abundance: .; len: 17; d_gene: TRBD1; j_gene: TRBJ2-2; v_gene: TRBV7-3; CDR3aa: CASSLNRGQGNTGELFF; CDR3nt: TGTGCCAGCAGTCTAAACAGGGGGCAGGGGAACACCGGGGAGCTGTTTTTT
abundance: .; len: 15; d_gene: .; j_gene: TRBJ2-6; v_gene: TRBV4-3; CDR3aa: CASSHGWSGANGLTF; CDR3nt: TGCGCCAGCAGCCACGGGTGGAGTGGGGCCAACGGCCTGACTTTC
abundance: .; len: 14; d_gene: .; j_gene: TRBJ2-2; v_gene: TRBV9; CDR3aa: CASSPYTAAGELFF; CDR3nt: TGTGCCAGCAGCCCTTATACGGCGGCCGGGGAGCTGTTTTTT
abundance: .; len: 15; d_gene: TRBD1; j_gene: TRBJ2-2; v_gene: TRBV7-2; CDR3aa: CASSLTGANTGELFF; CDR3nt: TGTGCCAGCAGCTTAACAGGGGCGAACACCGGGGAGCTGTTTTTT
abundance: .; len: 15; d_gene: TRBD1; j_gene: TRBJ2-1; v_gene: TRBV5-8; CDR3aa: CASSVGTGIYNEQFF; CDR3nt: TGTGCCAGCAGCGTCGGGACAGGGATCTACAATGAGCAGTTCTTC
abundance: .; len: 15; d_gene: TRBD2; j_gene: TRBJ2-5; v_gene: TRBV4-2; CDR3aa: CASSQEPSGRETQYF; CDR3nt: TGTGCCAGCAGCCAAGAGCCTAGCGGGAGAGAGACCCAGTACTTC
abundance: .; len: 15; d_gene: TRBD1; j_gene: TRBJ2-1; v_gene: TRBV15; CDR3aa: CAISTTGTVYNEQFF; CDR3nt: TGTGCCATCTCAACAACCGGGACAGTATACAATGAGCAGTTCTTC
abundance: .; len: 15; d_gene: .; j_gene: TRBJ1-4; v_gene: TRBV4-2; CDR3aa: CASSQERQFNEKLFF; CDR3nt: TGTGCCAGCAGCCAAGAGCGACAGTTTAATGAAAAACTGTTTTTT
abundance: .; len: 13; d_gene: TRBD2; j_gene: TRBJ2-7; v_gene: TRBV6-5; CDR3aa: CASSKGLAGNLYF; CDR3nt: TGTGCCAGCAGTAAGGGACTAGCGGGAAATCTGTACTTC
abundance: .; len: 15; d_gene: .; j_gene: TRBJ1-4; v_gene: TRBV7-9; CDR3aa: CASSLVQGANEKLFF; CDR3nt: TGTGCCAGCAGCTTAGTACAGGGAGCTAATGAAAAACTGTTTTTT
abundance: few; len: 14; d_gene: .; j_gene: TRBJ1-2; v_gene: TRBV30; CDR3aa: CAWSDAGWGGGYTF; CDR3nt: TGTGCCTGGAGTGACGCCGGTTGGGGAGGGGGCTACACCTTC
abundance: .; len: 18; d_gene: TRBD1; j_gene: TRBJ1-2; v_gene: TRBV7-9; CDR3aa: CASSNHWDRGRRSYGYTF; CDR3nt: TGTGCCAGCAGCAACCACTGGGACAGGGGAAGGCGATCCTATGGCTACACCTTC